One and the same sample provided the 31 T cell receptor beta chains below, sequenced in a study of type 1 regulatory T cells. The antigens these receptors bind are not known. TCRdb reprocessed the reads with MiXCR, giving one entry per CDR3 protein. The data show 40,000 to 50,000 distinct CDR3 sequences, over 9% seen once. Sequencing was done on a sample of cultured non-Tr1 T cells, either the whole culture or a sorted T cell fraction (not recorded which). These receptors came from a human donor in good health.

This clonotype was seen at least ten times. The chain is built from TRBV10-3 and TRBJ2-5; a weak D match, TRBD2 (6 bases). The CDR3 spans 13 residues. V dropped 4 bases and J dropped 7 bases, with 13 bases sitting between them. Germline values: CDR1 ENHRY, CDR2 SYGVKD. The CDR3 nucleotides read TGTGCCATCAGTGCCGGCGGGACGGGGACCCAGTACTTC. It encodes CAISAGGTGTQYF.

The rearrangement links TRBV11-3 to TRBJ1-5; D not certain. CDR1 SGHNT and CDR2 YENEEA come from the germline V gene. Trimming took 1 base from V and 1 from J, leaving 11 bases between them. The CDR3 consists of 16 residues. Here the CDR3 DNA reads TGTGCCAGCAGCTTAGGTGTAGGGTTCAGCAATCAGCCCCAGCATTTT. Translating gives CASSLGVGFSNQPQHF.

In this sample, this clonotype turned up many times. V and J are TRBV20-1 and TRBJ1-1; D gene uncertain. CDR3 length equals 11 residues. V lost 6 bases and J 1 base, leaving 6 bases between the germline ends. Germline-derived CDR1 and CDR2 are DFQATT and SNEGSKA (reference sequence). CDR3 region: CSAASNTEAFF. The CDR3 nucleotides are TGCAGTGCAGCCTCGAACACTGAAGCTTTCTTT.

The V gene is TRBV5-1, the J gene TRBJ2-1; 14 positions agree with TRBD2. This CDR3 has 16 residues. The germline CDR1 and CDR2 sequences are SGHRS and YFSETQ. Trimming cost V 3 bases and J 9 bases; bases outside gene matches: 8. CDR3: CASSSPGLAGVTEQFF. For the CDR3, the DNA is TGCGCCAGCAGCTCACCGGGACTAGCGGGAGTCACTGAGCAGTTCTTC. The full variable domain, rest sourced from reference TRBV5-1 and TRBJ2-1, is KAGVTQTPRYLIKTRGQQVTLSCSPISGHRSVSWYQQTPGQGLQFLFEYFSETQRNKGNFPGRFSGRQFSNSRSEMNVSTLELGDSALYLCASSSPGLAGVTEQFFGPGTRLTVL.

The chain links TRBV19 to TRBJ2-5, with TRBD2 identical over 10 bases. The CDR3 is 15 amino acids. The V gene end was trimmed by 1 base and the J gene end by 5 bases; junction bases not matched to a gene: 4. CDR1 is LNHDA, CDR2 SQIVND, per germline (reference sequence). The CDR3 sequence: CASSIGLAGVETQYF. The CDR3 nucleotides are TGTGCCAGTAGTATAGGGCTAGCGGGAGTGGAGACCCAGTACTTC.

This clonotype was recorded at least ten times. The chain recombines TRBV5-1 with TRBJ2-5, with a weak D call TRBD1 (7 bases). Germline CDR1 SGHRS, CDR2 YFSETQ. The CDR3 has 13 amino acids. V shed 2 bases and J shed 3 bases, with 8 bases lying between them. CDR3 loop: CASSFRGEETQYF. In DNA, the CDR3 is TGCGCCAGCAGCTTCAGGGGGGAAGAGACCCAGTACTTC.

This clonotype was picked up many times. The chain links TRBV20-1 to TRBJ2-7; D is undetermined. This CDR3 has 19 amino acids. Trimming pared 0 bases from V and 0 bases from J, leaving 24 bases between. Germline loops: CDR1 DFQATT, CDR2 SNEGSKA (reference sequence). CDR3 protein: CSARDLLSSVRTSSYEQYF. The CDR3, as DNA: TGCAGTGCTAGAGATCTCCTATCGTCGGTTCGTACGAGCTCCTACGAGCAGTACTTC.

This clonotype was detected only a few times. The chain has TRBV11-3 and TRBJ2-3; TRBD2 matches 10 bases. V was pared by 4 bases and J by 4 bases, with 11 bases of the junction left unmatched. There are 17 residues in the CDR3. Germline V lookup: CDR1 SGHNT, CDR2 YENEEA. In nucleotides, the CDR3 is TGTGCCAGCAGCTCGCCGCTAGCGGGAGAGAGGTCAGATACGCAGTATTTT. It codes for CASSSPLAGERSDTQYF.

This clonotype was recorded at least ten times. This chain connects TRBV6-5 to TRBJ1-6; D is undetermined. CDR3 length: 13 amino acids. V lost 5 bases to trimming and J lost 12 bases, with 14 bases between them. Germline V gene data show CDR1 as MNHEY and CDR2 as SVGAGI. The CDR3 region has the DNA TGTGCCAGCAGTACGGGATGGACGCAACCCCTCCACTTT. It translates to CASSTGWTQPLHF.

Many counts were recorded for this clonotype. The V gene is TRBV12-3 or TRBV12-4, the J gene TRBJ2-2; maybe TRBD1 (6 bases). The CDR3 is made up of 15 amino acids. Trimming shortened V by 3 bases and J by 0 bases, and 8 bases separated the two germline ends. The CDR3 DNA follows: TGTGCCAGCAGTTTCGCAGGGGCGAACACCGGGGAGCTGTTTTTT. Translation: CASSFAGANTGELFF.

In this sample, this clonotype turned up many times. The rearrangement uses TRBV20-1 and TRBJ2-4; D perhaps matches TRBD1 (6 bases). This CDR3 has 12 amino acids. Germline CDR1 DFQATT, CDR2 SNEGSKA (reference sequence). CDR3 region: CSFPGERNIQYF. In nucleotides, the CDR3 is TGCAGCTTCCCAGGGGAGCGGAACATTCAGTACTTC.

In this sample, this clonotype turned up a few times. The rearrangement uses TRBV10-3 and TRBJ2-7; unclear D gene. CDR1 and CDR2 (germline): ENHRY, SYGVKD. This CDR3 region has 13 residues. Deletions cut 3 bases from V and 1 base from J, with 7 bases between. CDR3 DNA sequence: TGTGCCATCAGTGACCATTCTTCCTACGAGCAGTACTTC. This sequence encodes CAISDHSSYEQYF.

The chain carries TRBV3-1 and TRBJ2-1; 11 nucleotides agree with TRBD1. The J segment lost 7 bases and the V segment lost 1 base, leaving 3 bases of the junction unmatched. This CDR3 comprises 15 residues. In germline, CDR1 is LGHDT, CDR2 YNNKEL (reference sequence). CDR3: CASSQGTGGGNEQFF. The DNA for the CDR3 is TGTGCCAGCAGCCAAGGGACAGGGGGCGGAAATGAGCAGTTCTTC.

The CDR3 region has the DNA TGTGCCAGCAGCCGAACAGGACTCAACACTGAAGCTTTCTTT. Residues: CASSRTGLNTEAFF. The J gene is TRBJ1-1, the V gene TRBV4-2; D might be TRBD1 (5 bases). Germline V CDR1 and CDR2: LGHNA, YNFKEQ. V dropped 4 bases and J dropped 2 bases, with 11 bases sitting between them. This CDR3 is built from 14 residues.

By share, this clonotype ranks as medium-sized. The V gene is TRBV28, the J gene TRBJ1-6, with 9 bases matching TRBD1. The trim removed 6 bases at V and 10 bases at J, leaving 10 bases unmatched. The germline V gene encodes CDR1 MDHEN and CDR2 SYDVKM. CDR3 size: 15 residues. The CDR3 sequence: CASSSQTGGNSPLHF. The CDR3 DNA follows: TGTGCCAGCAGCTCACAAACAGGGGGCAACTCACCCCTCCACTTT.

About this clonotype itself: Since no conserved phenylalanine or tryptophan closes the CDR3, a read error is the likely cause. The chain combines TRBV30 with TRBJ1-5, with D hard to call. Germline CDR1 reads GTSNPN; CDR2 reads SVGIG (reference sequence). The CDR3 totals 12 residues. V was shortened by 2 bases and J by 4 bases, with 6 bases between the two germline ends. Here the CDR3 reads CAWSFPNQPQHL. The CDR3 region has the DNA TGTGCCTGGAGTTTTCCAAATCAGCCCCAGCATCTT.

This clonotype has ten or more counts. The V call is TRBV7-8, the J call TRBJ2-1; 9 bases match TRBD1. CDR3 length: 15 residues. Per germline, CDR1 SGHVS and CDR2 FQNEAQ. With 7 bases clipped from V and 4 bases from J, the junction kept 8 bases outside the gene matches. CDR3 in DNA: TGTGCCAGCATCCCGACCGGGACAGGGTACAATGAGCAGTTCTTC. It yields the protein CASIPTGTGYNEQFF.

The chain combines TRBV20-1 with TRBJ1-3, with D hard to call. Per germline, CDR1 DFQATT and CDR2 SNEGSKA (reference sequence). The CDR3 is made up of 13 amino acids. The CDR3 loop is CSVSRVLGNTIYF. The CDR3 DNA follows: TGCAGCGTCAGCCGGGTCCTTGGAAACACCATATATTTT.

This clonotype was picked up a small number of times. The rearrangement joins TRBV3-1 to TRBJ1-2, with unresolved D. The ends were cut back, 2 bases at V and 2 bases at J, with 9 bases in the middle. CDR3 length equals 14 residues. Germline loops: CDR1 LGHDT, CDR2 YNNKEL (reference sequence). The CDR3 here is CASSQRESNYGYTF. The CDR3 DNA reads TGTGCCAGCAGCCAACGGGAGTCCAACTATGGCTACACCTTC.

The table lists this clonotype with a few counts. The rearrangement joins TRBV5-4 to TRBJ2-1; 7 bases align to TRBD2. The V and J ends lost 2 bases and 9 bases, in that order; junction bases with no gene match: 2. Germline V lookup: CDR1 SGHNT, CDR2 YYREEE (reference sequence). The CDR3 sequence is 12 residues long. The CDR3 DNA sequence: TGTGCCAGCAGCTTCACGGGAGGTGAGCAGTTCTTC. Amino acids: CASSFTGGEQFF.

In this sample, this clonotype turned up once. A much larger clonotype is one base distant, so this may be a read error. The chain employs TRBV5-1 and TRBJ2-1; 15 bases map to TRBD2. The trim removed 7 bases at V and 12 bases at J, leaving 8 bases unmatched. Germline assignment: CDR1 SGHRS and CDR2 YFSETQ. The CDR3 loop spans 14 amino acids. DNA for the CDR3: TGCGCCAGCGGCTCCGGGACTAGCGGGAGGCGGCAGTTCTTC. Its protein product is CASGSGTSGRRQFF.

V is TRBV7-3 and J is TRBJ1-2; a possible D gene is TRBD1 (5 bases). V shed 5 bases and J shed 4 bases, with 8 bases lying between them. This CDR3 contains 12 residues. CDR1 and CDR2 (germline): SGHTA, FQGTGA. The CDR3: CASSQTGYGYTF. The CDR3 DNA is TGTGCCAGCAGCCAAACAGGCTATGGCTACACCTTC.

The sample holds many counts of this clonotype. CDR3 in amino acids: CASSQNYGQHNEQFF. The CDR3 DNA reads TGCGCCAGCAGCCAAAATTACGGACAGCACAATGAGCAGTTCTTC. This rearrangement joins TRBV4-3 to TRBJ2-1, with a tentative D call TRBD1 (6 bases). Germline assignment: CDR1 LGHNA and CDR2 YSLEER. The CDR3 loop spans 15 amino acids. Trimming took off 2 bases at V and 5 bases at J, with 13 bases between the two ends.

This clonotype was found many times. The chain employs TRBV18 and TRBJ2-3; 7 nucleotides agree with TRBD1. Germline V gives CDR1 KGHSH, CDR2 LQKENI. Trimming at V came to 4 bases and at J to 4 bases, leaving 8 bases not matched to a gene. The CDR3 loop spans 15 amino acids. The CDR3 protein is CASSRREGASDTQYF. The DNA for the CDR3 is TGTGCCAGCTCACGACGAGAGGGGGCGTCAGATACGCAGTATTTT.

This clonotype appeared a few times. The gene calls are TRBV30 and TRBJ1-4; the D is unclear. CDR1 and CDR2 from the germline V gene are GTSNPN and SVGIG (reference sequence). The germline V and J ends were trimmed by 3 bases and 0 bases, with 14 bases remaining between them. CDR3 length equals 16 residues. The CDR3 loop is CAWRSDAPSTNEKLFF. CDR3 DNA: TGTGCCTGGAGATCCGACGCCCCCTCAACTAATGAAAAACTGTTTTTT.

The sample holds many counts of this clonotype. The rearrangement links TRBV11-2 to TRBJ2-3, with 9 bases that match TRBD2. The CDR3 consists of 14 residues. Germline CDR1 is SGHAT and CDR2 is FQNNGV. Unmatched junction bases numbered 5, after V lost 6 bases and J lost 4 bases. The CDR3 nucleotides are TGTGCCAGCAGGCGAGCGGGAGGTGCAGATACGCAGTATTTT. Its translation is CASRRAGGADTQYF.

In its sample, this clonotype was seen many times. The V and J genes are TRBV12-3 or TRBV12-4 and TRBJ1-1; D is uncertain. With 6 bases removed from V and 10 bases from J, the gap between germline ends came to 12 bases. This CDR3 contains 11 residues. CDR3 amino acids: CASSQSRGAFF. The DNA of the CDR3 is TGTGCCAGCAGCCAGAGTCGTGGAGCTTTCTTT.

This clonotype occurred a few times. V and J are TRBV7-2 and TRBJ2-1; a weak D match, TRBD1 (5 bases). V shed 2 bases and J shed 0 bases, with 17 bases lying between them. CDR1 SGHTA and CDR2 FQGNSA come from the germline V gene. The CDR3 covers 18 residues. The CDR3 region is CASSLMGPTVSSYNEQFF. Here the CDR3 DNA reads TGTGCCAGCAGCTTAATGGGCCCGACAGTGAGCTCCTACAATGAGCAGTTCTTC.

This clonotype was seen more than once but under ten times. The chain recombines TRBV25-1 with TRBJ2-7; D might be TRBD1 (5 bases). Looked up from germline, CDR1 is MGHDK and CDR2 is SYGVNS. The CDR3 extends over 15 amino acids. V dropped 1 base and J dropped 3 bases, with 13 bases sitting between them. CDR3: CASSESWQGGYEQYF. CDR3 DNA sequence: TGTGCCAGCAGTGAATCTTGGCAGGGCGGCTACGAGCAGTACTTC.

This clonotype was seen ten or more times. This chain connects TRBV7-9 to TRBJ1-1; no clear D. The germline CDR1 and CDR2 sequences are SEHNR and FQNEAQ (reference sequence). This CDR3 region has 16 residues. The V and J ends lost 3 bases and 11 bases respectively, with 25 bases between them. CDR3 nucleotide sequence: TGTGCCAGCAGCTTTGGAGTGTCCGGGAGTATCCGTCAGGCTTTCTTT. Translation gives CASSFGVSGSIRQAFF.

This clonotype has a handful of counts. The chain links TRBV6-1 to TRBJ2-3; no firm D call. The CDR3 has 13 amino acids. Germline lookup yields CDR1 MNHNS and CDR2 SASEGT. The V end lost 6 bases, the J end lost 2 bases, and 9 bases lay between the germline ends. The DNA of the CDR3 is TGTGCCAGCAGCCCTAGATTCACAGATACGCAGTATTTT. Residues: CASSPRFTDTQYF.